What follows are 3 T cell receptor beta chains derived from one specimen sequenced in a study of blood T cell repertoires in COVID-19. Repertoires were generated with immunoSEQ multiplex PCR, while TCRdb's copy carries only in-frame clones and drops some. The repertoire holds about 100,000 clones, with approximately 87% as singletons. The sequenced material came from peripheral blood. All receptors derive from a human donor in a cohort sampled during active COVID-19.

This chain links TRBV7-2 with TRBJ1-1, with 8 bases aligning to TRBD1. Germline V CDR1 and CDR2: SGHTA, FQGNSA. CDR3 length: 14 residues. Trimming removed 5 bases from V and 1 base from J; junction bases left unmatched: 3. The CDR3 coding sequence is TGTGCCAGCAGCCGCGGGACAGGGAACACTGAAGCTTTCTTT. Residues: CASSRGTGNTEAFF.

The J gene is TRBJ1-2, the V gene TRBV19, with 10 nucleotides matching TRBD1. V lost 5 bases and J lost 4; bases outside the gene matches: 7. Germline V gene lookup returns CDR1 LNHDA and CDR2 SQIVND (reference sequence). This CDR3 is 15 amino acids long. The DNA of the CDR3 is TGTGCCAGTAGTGGTCGGACAGGGGGAACCTATGGCTACACCTTC. It translates to CASSGRTGGTYGYTF.

This clone was detected once. The chain links TRBV19 to TRBJ1-1; 7 bases are a match to TRBD1. The CDR3 is 16 amino acids. Per the germline V gene, CDR1 is LNHDA and CDR2 is SQIVND (reference sequence). The trim removed 6 bases at V and 0 bases at J, leaving 10 bases unmatched. CDR3 loop: CASSRQGGLMNTEAFF. In nucleotides, the CDR3 is TGTGCCAGTAGCAGACAGGGCGGACTCATGAACACTGAAGCTTTCTTT.